Listed here are 19 T cell receptor beta chains from one sample, sequenced in a study of blood T cell repertoires in COVID-19. Using immunoSEQ multiplex PCR, the repertoire was profiled, and TCRdb retains in-frame clones only, with some absent. The table has roughly 60,000 clones, over 75% seen once. The sequenced material came from peripheral blood. The origin of the receptors is a man aged 50 to 59 with active COVID-19.

The chain is built from TRBV5-4 and TRBJ2-3; 7 nucleotides line up with TRBD2. After removal of 7 bases from V and 5 bases from J, the junction contained 4 bases not matched to a gene. The CDR3 totals 12 residues. CDR1 and CDR2 from the germline V gene are SGHNT and YYREEE (reference sequence). The chain's CDR3 is CASGPGGDTQYF. Written as DNA, the CDR3 is TGTGCCAGCGGCCCGGGGGGAGATACGCAGTATTTT. Supplemented by reference TRBV5-4 and TRBJ2-3, the full variable domain reads ETGVTQSPTHLIKTRGQQVTLRCSSQSGHNTVSWYQQALGQGPQFIFQYYREEENGRGNFPPRFSGLQFPNYSSELNVNALELDDSALYLCASGPGGDTQYFGPGTRLTVL.

The rearrangement links TRBV4-3 to TRBJ2-3, with D perhaps TRBD2 (5 bases). Trimming took off 1 base at V and 6 bases at J, with 11 bases between the two ends. CDR3 length: 14 residues. Germline values: CDR1 LGHNA, CDR2 YSLEER. In DNA form, the CDR3 reads TGCGCCAGCAGCCAAGCGGGGTTAAGTGATACGCAGTATTTT. Encoded protein: CASSQAGLSDTQYF.

A single count supports this clone. The chain links TRBV5-1 to TRBJ2-5, with 13 bases matching TRBD2. The CDR3 is 17 residues long. Looked up from germline, CDR1 is SGHRS and CDR2 is YFSETQ. J was trimmed by 4 bases and V by 4 bases; bases with no gene match: 10. The CDR3 nucleotides read TGCGCCAGCAGCACCCCGGGACTAGCGGGGATGGGAGAGACCCAGTACTTC. Amino acid sequence: CASSTPGLAGMGETQYF. Complete variable domain (other parts from reference TRBV5-1 and TRBJ2-5): KAGVTQTPRYLIKTRGQQVTLSCSPISGHRSVSWYQQTPGQGLQFLFEYFSETQRNKGNFPGRFSGRQFSNSRSEMNVSTLELGDSALYLCASSTPGLAGMGETQYFGPGTRLLVL.

This chain uses TRBV7-3 with TRBJ2-1; maybe TRBD2 (6 bases). Trimming pared 6 bases from V and 10 bases from J, leaving 16 bases between. This CDR3 is 13 amino acids long. Germline V gives CDR1 SGHTA, CDR2 FQGTGA. CDR3 in DNA: TGTGCCAGCAGTAAGGGCCCGGGGGACGAGCAGTTCTTC. It is translated as CASSKGPGDEQFF.

The chain uses TRBV5-5 and TRBJ1-3; TRBD1 matches at 7 bases. V shed 2 bases, J shed 2 bases, and the junction held 7 bases outside the gene matches. CDR3 length: 16 residues. CDR1 is SGHKS and CDR2 is YYEKEE in the germline V gene (reference sequence). The CDR3 protein is CASSFRDSRTGNTIYF. The CDR3 DNA follows: TGTGCCAGCAGCTTCCGGGACAGTAGGACTGGAAACACCATATATTTT.

The chain uses TRBV9 and TRBJ1-2, with a weak D call TRBD1 (6 bases). The length of the CDR3 is 14 residues. Germline V gene lookup returns CDR1 SGDLS and CDR2 YYNGEE. Trimming stripped 2 bases from V and 7 bases from J, with 15 bases between. CDR3 in amino acids: CASSVSTGSVGYTF. CDR3 nucleotides: TGTGCCAGCAGCGTCTCTACAGGGTCGGTTGGCTACACCTTC.

The rearrangement uses TRBV7-2 and TRBJ1-4; tentatively, D is TRBD1 (5 bases). The CDR3 spans 15 residues. V lost 5 bases and J lost 7, with 17 bases in between. The germline V gene encodes CDR1 SGHTA and CDR2 FQGNSA. CDR3 bases: TGTGCCAGCAGCGCCTTGGGGCGGGGTCCTGAAAAACTGTTTTTT. As protein: CASSALGRGPEKLFF.

The chain employs TRBV7-6 and TRBJ1-5, with 7 bases that match TRBD1. In germline, CDR1 is SGHVS, CDR2 FNYEAQ. The CDR3 spans 21 residues. V dropped 1 base and J dropped 0; count of bases not matched to a gene: 18. CDR3 protein: CASSLDPPPRQGPYSNQPQHF. The CDR3 coding sequence is TGTGCCAGCAGCTTAGACCCCCCCCCGAGACAGGGACCTTATAGCAATCAGCCCCAGCATTTT. The whole variable domain, filled in from reference TRBV7-6 and TRBJ1-5, reads GAGVSQSPRYKVTKRGQDVALRCDPISGHVSLYWYRQALGQGPEFLTYFNYEAQQDKSGLPNDRFSAERPEGSISTLTIQRTEQRDSAMYRCASSLDPPPRQGPYSNQPQHFGDGTRLSIL.

The V gene is TRBV18, the J gene TRBJ1-3; no firm D call. The CDR3 is 16 residues long. V was clipped by 1 base and J by 0 bases, with 10 bases between them. Germline values: CDR1 KGHSH, CDR2 LQKENI. CDR3 sequence: CASSPREPGSGNTIYF. The CDR3 DNA is TGTGCCAGCTCACCACGAGAACCCGGCTCTGGAAACACCATATATTTT. The full variable domain, its missing parts supplied by reference TRBV18 and TRBJ1-3, is NAGVMQNPRHLVRRRGQEARLRCSPMKGHSHVYWYRQLPEEGLKFMVYLQKENIIDESGMPKERFSAEFPKEGPSILRIQQVVRGDSAAYFCASSPREPGSGNTIYFGEGSWLTVV.

This clone was recorded a few times. The chain couples TRBV5-1 to TRBJ2-6, with a weak D call TRBD1 (6 bases). The V gene lost 3 bases and the J gene lost 4 bases, with 20 bases spanning the gap. Germline-derived CDR1 and CDR2 are SGHRS and YFSETQ. This CDR3 spans 18 amino acids. The chain's CDR3 is CASSWTQQGFAGANVLTF. CDR3 nucleotides: TGCGCCAGCAGCTGGACACAACAGGGTTTTGCAGGGGCCAACGTCCTGACTTTC.

J is TRBJ1-1 and V is TRBV10-3, with D possibly matching TRBD1 (5 bases). Between the trimmed V and J ends, which lost 3 bases and 6 bases, there was a span of 17 bases. There are 15 residues in the CDR3. Germline CDR1 is ENHRY and CDR2 is SYGVKD. The CDR3 loop is CAISDSGAGDSEAFF. DNA for the CDR3: TGTGCCATCAGTGACTCGGGCGCGGGGGACTCTGAAGCTTTCTTT.

The V and J genes are TRBV6-1 and TRBJ2-3; tentatively, D is TRBD1 (5 bases). This CDR3 is built from 14 residues. Germline V gives CDR1 MNHNS, CDR2 SASEGT. Deletions cut 2 bases from V and 2 bases from J, with 8 bases between. CDR3 in amino acids: CASSEKGNTDTQYF. CDR3 bases: TGTGCCAGCAGTGAAAAGGGGAACACAGATACGCAGTATTTT.

V gene TRBV6-5 combines with J gene TRBJ1-6, with no clear D. CDR1 is MNHEY, CDR2 SVGAGI, per germline. The CDR3 sequence is 15 residues long. The V end was cut by 6 bases, the J end by 0 bases, with 9 bases between. The CDR3 bases are TGTGCCAGCAGCCCCGGTTACTCCTATAATTCACCCCTCCACTTT. Amino acids: CASSPGYSYNSPLHF.

The rearrangement uses TRBV9 and TRBJ1-1; a possible D gene is TRBD1 (6 bases). CDR1 SGDLS and CDR2 YYNGEE come from the germline V gene. This CDR3 is built from 13 residues. The V end lost 0 bases, the J end lost 8 bases, and 11 bases lay between the germline ends. The CDR3 protein is CASSVGGQTEAFF. For the CDR3, the DNA is TGTGCCAGCAGCGTAGGGGGACAAACAGAAGCTTTCTTT.

The V and J genes are TRBV2 and TRBJ1-5; D remains unclear. Germline assignment: CDR1 SNHLY and CDR2 FYNNEI. Trimming cost V 8 bases and J 0 bases, with 8 bases left between them. This CDR3 region has 13 residues. The CDR3 DNA is TGTGCCAGCCGGTCTTATAGCAATCAGCCCCAGCATTTT. This encodes CASRSYSNQPQHF.

This chain connects TRBV7-8 to TRBJ2-7; perhaps TRBD1 as D (6 bases). The germline V gene encodes CDR1 SGHVS and CDR2 FQNEAQ. Trimming stripped 4 bases from V and 2 bases from J, with 12 bases between. The CDR3 consists of 14 residues. The CDR3 bases are TGTGCCAGCAGCTCCAGGGGTACCACCTACGAGCAGTACTTC. This encodes CASSSRGTTYEQYF.

The V call is TRBV30, the J call TRBJ1-4, with D tentatively TRBD1 (5 bases). V lost 3 bases, J lost 0 bases, and 8 bases lay in between. This CDR3 comprises 14 residues. Germline V gene data show CDR1 as GTSNPN and CDR2 as SVGIG (reference sequence). CDR3: CAWSRTTTNEKLFF. The CDR3 coding sequence is TGTGCCTGGAGCCGGACAACAACTAATGAAAAACTGTTTTTT.

This rearrangement joins TRBV5-1 to TRBJ2-1; a possible D gene is TRBD2 (6 bases). Trimming cost V 0 bases and J 10 bases, with 11 bases left between them. Per germline, CDR1 SGHRS and CDR2 YFSETQ. The CDR3 sequence is 13 residues long. In nucleotides, the CDR3 is TGCGCCAGCAGCTTGGCCGCGGGGCCCGAGCAGTTCTTC. Residues: CASSLAAGPEQFF. Variable domain in full (rest from reference TRBV5-1 and TRBJ2-1): KAGVTQTPRYLIKTRGQQVTLSCSPISGHRSVSWYQQTPGQGLQFLFEYFSETQRNKGNFPGRFSGRQFSNSRSEMNVSTLELGDSALYLCASSLAAGPEQFFGPGTRLTVL.

The chain joins TRBV5-4 to TRBJ1-2, with 9 bases that match TRBD1. This CDR3 region has 17 residues. Germline V gene data show CDR1 as SGHNT and CDR2 as YYREEE (reference sequence). V dropped 3 bases and J dropped 4; count of bases not matched to a gene: 13. CDR3 protein: CASSSSTGGNPSYGYTF. Here the CDR3 DNA reads TGTGCCAGCAGCTCAAGTACAGGGGGCAACCCCTCCTATGGCTACACCTTC.